The following is a TCR beta chain sequence with its context. Trimming at V came to 5 bases and at J to 3 bases, leaving 9 bases not matched to a gene. CDR3 length: 15 amino acids. The germline V gene has CDR1 SQVTM and CDR2 ANQGSEA. The sample belongs to a study of blood T cell repertoires in COVID-19. Overall study context: PBMCs, B-cell-depleted T cells, or T cells provided the cDNA or gDNA that made up the material.

Using immunoSEQ multiplex PCR, the repertoire was profiled, and TCRdb retains in-frame clones only, with some absent. The data show some 70,000 clones, roughly 88% seen once. Sequencing was carried out using peripheral blood. J is TRBJ2-3 and V is TRBV29-1; TRBD1 agrees at 9 bases. This TCR was sampled from a man aged 45-65 years with COVID-19, enrolled during active disease. CDR3 residues: CSVKSTGGVTDTQYF. CDR3 DNA sequence: TGCAGCGTTAAAAGTACAGGGGGCGTGACAGATACGCAGTATTTT.